This TCR beta chain was sequenced during a study of T cell responses to AZD1222 COVID-19 vaccine (dated by TCRdb to the early 2020s). Regarding the complete study: TCR sequencing was performed for roughly 240 trial participants, of whom around 200 were given two doses of AZD1222 and around 25 were given two doses of MenACWY control vaccine. Enrollment into the trials was organized by age into subgroups of 18-55, 56-69 and 70-plus years, and those subgroups contained roughly 150, 30 and 60 TCR-sequenced participants, respectively.

From cysteine to phenylalanine, the CDR3 is 15 amino acids long. This entry keeps only the CDR3 DNA: 45 bases, framed from base 1. V is pared back by 6 bases and J by 4 bases, with 16 bases lying between the germline termini. The germline V gene sets CDR1 to SGHVS and CDR2 to FQNEAQ. With regard to this clone: Its specific antigen is unknown. Base qualities are not at hand, and no much larger clone is one base apart.

The time point label for this specimen denotes: about 28 days (+/-7) after the second vaccine dose. Because spike-specific TCR depth and breadth did not differ between the two schedules, AZD1222 recipients who got a second dose at roughly 4 weeks were pooled with those who got a second dose at roughly 12 weeks. Vaccinee samples came from UK trials COV001 and COV002, including a single-blind randomized controlled phase 2/3 trial of AZD1222 (ChAdOx1 nCoV-19) in healthy adults. Trial participant PBMC samples were collected at day 0 and day 28 after the second dose for TCRbeta chain sequencing. The investigation overall reported the following: Participants were mostly white British and included more females than males, and it was suggested by the authors that clonal diversity may have been underestimated. Because no day 14 peak-response samples were available, repertoires were characterized only after the peak T cell response. Conclusions about previously exposed vaccinees were limited because only six or seven AZD1222 recipients were SARS-CoV-2 seropositive at baseline. Spike-specific TCR breadth and depth rose significantly after two AZD1222 doses compared with day 0 and with MenACWY recipients. Nearly half of unique spike-specific TCRs reportedly recognized epitopes outside regions mutated in the B.1.351 and B.1.1.7 variants. In the small 56-69-year group, the increase in depth fell short of significance, most likely because of low power. CD4 TCRs associated with the vaccine covered the entire spike protein, and the dominant responses were in regions 160-218 and 743-854.

The CDR3 regions of human TCRbeta chains were analyzed by immunosequencing. Per the source publication's procedure: Repertoire TCRs were matched against a reference library of SARS-CoV-2-specific TCRs generated with the MIRA antigen-specificity platform. Breadth was defined as the fraction of unique TCRs that were SARS-CoV-2-associated, and depth was defined as the fraction of total T cells that were SARS-CoV-2-associated. Using the MIRA data, every spike-specific TCR was mapped to the spike region that the TCR reacted to and assigned to either a CD4 or a CD8 class. Log10-transformed breadth and depth values were compared by one-way ANOVA with Sidak's multiple comparisons tests. This is the immuneACCESS table as TCRdb keeps it, with only in-frame sequences that have V and J called. A part of the clones is gone; compared with another copy, unresolved V genes explain less than half, and the rest is unexplained. That table gives V, J and clone size, and the DNA gave D and trimming. Here the sample has around 200,000 clones; 88% occur a single time. Of the sample, around 26% is held by the ten largest clones.

The receptor was isolated from an adult who received the AZD1222 COVID-19 vaccine. In this chain, TRBV7-8 is recombined with TRBJ1-3; TRBD1 might be the D gene, on 5 matching bases. Sample: peripheral blood, taken 28 days after the second AZD1222 dose. The encoded CDR3 is CASRSQGPAGNTIYF. In nucleotide form, the sequence is TGTGCCAGCAGGTCCCAGGGACCGGCGGGAAACACCATATATTTT.